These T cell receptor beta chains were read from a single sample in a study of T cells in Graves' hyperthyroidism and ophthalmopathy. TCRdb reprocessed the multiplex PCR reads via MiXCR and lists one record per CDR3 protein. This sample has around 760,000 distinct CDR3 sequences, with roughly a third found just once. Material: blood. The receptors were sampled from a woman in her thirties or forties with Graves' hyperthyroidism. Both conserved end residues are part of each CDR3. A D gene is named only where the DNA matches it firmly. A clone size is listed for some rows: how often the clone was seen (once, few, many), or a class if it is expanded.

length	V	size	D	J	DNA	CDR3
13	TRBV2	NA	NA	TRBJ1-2	TGTGCCAGCAGTTTCCAACCAGGGATTGGCTACACCTTC	CASSFQPGIGYTF
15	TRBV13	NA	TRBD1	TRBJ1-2	TGTGCCAGCAGCTTAAAGTCGACAGGGGGCAAGGGCTACACCTTC	CASSLKSTGGKGYTF
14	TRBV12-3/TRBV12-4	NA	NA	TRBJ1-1	TGTGCCAGCAGTTTTAAGAGGATGAACACTGAAGCTTTCTTT	CASSFKRMNTEAFF
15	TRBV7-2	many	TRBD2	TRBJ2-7	TGTGCCAGCAGCTTAGAGCGGGGGGGCATGCACGAGCAGTACTTC	CASSLERGGMHEQYF
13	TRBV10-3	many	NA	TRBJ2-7	TGTGCCATCAATGAGGCTGAGGGGTACGAGCAGTACTTC	CAINEAEGYEQYF
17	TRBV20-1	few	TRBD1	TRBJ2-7	TGCAGTGCTAGACCAACAGGGGGCGCGCAAATTTCCTACGAGCAGTACTTC	CSARPTGGAQISYEQYF
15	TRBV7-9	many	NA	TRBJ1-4	TGTGCCAGCAGCTCAACGGGGGGGTACGATGAAAAACTGTTTTTT	CASSSTGGYDEKLFF
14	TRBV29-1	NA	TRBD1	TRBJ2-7	TGCAGCGTTCCGACAGGGGGCAGTGCCTACGAGCAGTACTTC	CSVPTGGSAYEQYF
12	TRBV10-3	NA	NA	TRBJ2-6	TGTGCCATCAGGGAGGGGGCCAACGTCCTGACTTTC	CAIREGANVLTF
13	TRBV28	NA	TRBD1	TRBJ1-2	TGTGCCAGCAGTCCGGGACAGAGCTATCGCTACACCTTC	CASSPGQSYRYTF
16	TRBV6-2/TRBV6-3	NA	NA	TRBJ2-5	TGTGCCAGCAGTTGCTCGATACGCTGGGGACAAGAGACCCAGTACTTC	CASSCSIRWGQETQYF
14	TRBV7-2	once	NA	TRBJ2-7	TGTGCCAGCAGCTCGTGGCAGGGCCCCCACGAGCAGTACTTC	CASSSWQGPHEQYF
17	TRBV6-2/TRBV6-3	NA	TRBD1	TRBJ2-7	TGTGCCAGCAGTCAAACGTCCGGGACAGGGGCGCGGTACGAGCAGTACTTC	CASSQTSGTGARYEQYF
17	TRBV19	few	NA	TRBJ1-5	TGTGCCAGTAGTCCCTTCCCGGGAGAAAATAGCAATCAGCCCCAGCATTTT	CASSPFPGENSNQPQHF
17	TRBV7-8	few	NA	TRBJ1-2	TGTGCCAGCAGCTCCTGGGCAGGGAGCCGCTCTAACTATGGCTACACCTTC	CASSSWAGSRSNYGYTF
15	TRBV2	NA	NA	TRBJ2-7	TGTGCCAGCACTCCCGAGAACACCTTCTCCTACGAGCAGTACTTC	CASTPENTFSYEQYF
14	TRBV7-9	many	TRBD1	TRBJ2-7	TGTGCCAGCAGTTTAGAGACAGGGGACTTCGAGCAGTACTTC	CASSLETGDFEQYF
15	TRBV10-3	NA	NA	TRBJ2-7	TGTGCCAGCTCACTACATTCCGGGACACTCCTCGAGCAGTACTTC	CASSLHSGTLLEQYF
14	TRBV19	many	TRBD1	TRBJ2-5	TGTGCCAGTAGTCCCGACAGGGCATTTGAGACCCAGTACTTC	CASSPDRAFETQYF
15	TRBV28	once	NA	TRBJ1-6	TGTGCCAGCAGTCTTGGGGTGGCAGGGGTGTCACCCCTCCACTTT	CASSLGVAGVSPLHF
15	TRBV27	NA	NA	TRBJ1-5	TGTGCCAGCAGTCCGGGACCAAATAGCAATCAGCCCCAGCATTTT	CASSPGPNSNQPQHF
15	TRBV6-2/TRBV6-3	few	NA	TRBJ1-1	TGTGCCAGCATGGCCCTCGTCTTGATGAACACTGAAGCTTTCTTT	CASMALVLMNTEAFF
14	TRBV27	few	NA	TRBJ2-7	TGTGCCAGCAGTTACTCGGACGGGTTTCGGGAGCAGTACTTC	CASSYSDGFREQYF
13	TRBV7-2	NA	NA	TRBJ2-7	TGTGCCAGCAGCCCGCTTGGTCCCTACGAGCAGTACTTC	CASSPLGPYEQYF